This T cell receptor beta chain comes out of a study of blood T cell repertoires in COVID-19. This clone was picked up a small number of times. This CDR3 region has 15 residues. V was shortened by 0 bases and J by 5 bases, with 11 bases between the two germline ends. The V gene's germline CDR1 is SGHVS and CDR2 FQNEAQ. Here immunoSEQ multiplex PCR was the method, and the copy in TCRdb shows in-frame clones only, minus some. The table records under 550,000 clones, roughly 89% of them present only once. The sequencing sample was made of peripheral blood. The V and J genes are TRBV7-8 and TRBJ1-5; perhaps TRBD1 as D (6 bases). This sequence originates from a man aged 18-30 years with COVID-19, enrolled during active disease. The CDR3 nucleotides are TGTGCCAGCAGCTTAGCGCTCAGGGGAGATCAGCCCCAGCATTTT. As protein: CASSLALRGDQPQHF.